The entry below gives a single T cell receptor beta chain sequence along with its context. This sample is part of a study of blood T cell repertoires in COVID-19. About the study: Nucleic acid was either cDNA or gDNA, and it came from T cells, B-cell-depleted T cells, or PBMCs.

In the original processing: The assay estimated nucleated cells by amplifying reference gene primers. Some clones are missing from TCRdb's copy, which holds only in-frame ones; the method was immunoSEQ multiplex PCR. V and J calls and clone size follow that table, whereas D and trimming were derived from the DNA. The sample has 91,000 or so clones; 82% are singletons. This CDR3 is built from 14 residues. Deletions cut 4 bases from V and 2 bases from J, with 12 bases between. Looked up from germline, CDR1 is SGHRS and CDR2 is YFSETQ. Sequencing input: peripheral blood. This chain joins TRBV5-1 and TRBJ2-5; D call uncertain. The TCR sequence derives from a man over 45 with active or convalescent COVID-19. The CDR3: CASSPGWLQETQYF. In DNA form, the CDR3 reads TGCGCCAGCAGCCCAGGATGGCTGCAAGAGACCCAGTACTTC.